In its sample, the clone carrying this TCR beta chain was seen a few times. As yet, its antigen is unknown. These data belong to a study of a mutant IDH1 vaccine in newly diagnosed glioma. Trimming took off 6 bases at V and 0 bases at J, with 8 bases between the two ends. The CDR3 loop spans 13 amino acids. CDR1 and CDR2 (germline): MNHNY, SVGAGI (reference sequence). Some clones are missing from TCRdb's copy, which holds only in-frame ones; the method was immunoSEQ multiplex PCR. The data show 40,000 or so clones, roughly 84% seen once. The time point denotes: week 11, during vaccination. Doses comprised 300 ug of mutant IDH1 20-mer peptide each, plus topical imiquimod.

Material: PBMCs, obtained from a glioma patient whose treatment included an IDH1 peptide vaccine. The rearrangement uses TRBV6-6 and TRBJ1-1; D call uncertain. The sequence was collected from a man aged 40-55 years with glioma. The CDR3 sequence is CASSDTMNTEAFF. CDR3 bases: TGTGCCAGCAGCGATACCATGAACACTGAAGCTTTCTTT.